A single sample is the source of the 27 T cell receptor beta chains below, sequenced in a study of cytomegalovirus exposure and HLA in healthy donors. Primers included in the PCR were 60 Vbeta and 13 Jbeta primers. Data came from immunoSEQ multiplex PCR; TCRdb stores just in-frame clones and leaves some out. The data hold about 130,000 clones, with around four fifths observed a single time. Specimen: PBMCs. These receptors were taken from a boy younger than 18 in good health and CMV-seronegative.

The gene calls are TRBV6-1 and TRBJ1-5; no clear D. Trimming pared 1 base from V and 5 bases from J, leaving 9 bases between. This CDR3 comprises 14 residues. The germline gives CDR1 MNHNS, CDR2 SASEGT. CDR3 nucleotide sequence: TGTGCCAGCAGTGAAGAAACGGTCCATCAGCCCCAGCATTTT. Translated, it gives CASSEETVHQPQHF.

The genes are TRBV29-1 and TRBJ1-4; D perhaps matches TRBD1 (5 bases). CDR1 is SQVTM and CDR2 is ANQGSEA in the germline V gene. The CDR3 totals 15 residues. With 1 base removed from V and 8 bases from J, the gap between germline ends came to 17 bases. CDR3 nucleotides: TGCAGCGTTGAAGGAGCGGGGACGATAGGAGAAAAACTGTTTTTT. Translated: CSVEGAGTIGEKLFF.

The table lists this clone with a count of one. For the CDR3, the DNA is TGTGCCAGCAGCCCCGGACAGGGAAGCTACGAGCAGTACTTC. As protein: CASSPGQGSYEQYF. The chain couples TRBV5-6 to TRBJ2-5; TRBD1 agrees at 8 bases. Gene TRBJ2-7 matches the end of the DNA better, so the J call may be wrong. This CDR3 has 14 amino acids. Germline V gene sequence: CDR1 SGHDT, CDR2 YYEEEE.

This clone was found a few times. The gene calls are TRBV6-4 and TRBJ1-5, with 11 bases fitting TRBD1. J was trimmed by 12 bases and V by 3 bases; bases with no gene match: 7. The germline V gene has CDR1 MRHNA and CDR2 SNTAGT. There are 14 residues in the CDR3. This chain's CDR3 is CASSEWTGGFRQHF. In DNA, the CDR3 is TGTGCCAGCAGTGAATGGACAGGGGGCTTTCGCCAGCATTTT.

This sequence joins TRBV4-1 and TRBJ1-1; the match to TRBD1 covers 7 bases. CDR3 length equals 14 residues. Germline V CDR1 and CDR2: MGHRA, YSYEKL. V dropped 3 bases and J dropped 6; count of bases not matched to a gene: 7. In DNA form, the CDR3 reads TGCGCCAGCAGCCAGGCGGACAGGATTCCTGAAGCTTTCTTT. Amino acid sequence: CASSQADRIPEAFF.

CDR3 loop: CASSYSASTGELFF. The CDR3 coding sequence is TGTGCCAGCAGTTACTCTGCGTCCACCGGGGAGCTGTTTTTT. The J gene is TRBJ2-2, the V gene TRBV6-5; D uncertain. From germline, CDR1 is MNHEY and CDR2 SVGAGI. The CDR3 is made up of 14 amino acids. Deletions cut 0 bases from V and 4 bases from J, with 6 bases between.

This clone appeared once. The V and J genes are TRBV5-1 and TRBJ2-5, with D perhaps matching TRBD1 (5 bases). V was clipped by 2 bases and J by 7 bases, with 12 bases between them. Germline V CDR1 and CDR2: SGHRS, YFSETQ. The CDR3 consists of 13 residues. The CDR3 protein is CASSFQGLGTQYF. DNA of the CDR3: TGCGCCAGCAGCTTTCAGGGTTTGGGGACCCAGTACTTC.

This chain uses TRBV4-1 with TRBJ2-1; D is perhaps TRBD2 (6 bases). This CDR3 region has 16 residues. Germline V gene sequence: CDR1 MGHRA, CDR2 YSYEKL. V was cut by 5 bases and J by 0 bases, with 14 bases left in between. CDR3 amino acids: CASSELASDSYNEQFF. For the CDR3, the DNA is TGCGCCAGCAGCGAGCTAGCGTCCGACTCCTACAATGAGCAGTTCTTC.

This chain connects TRBV5-6 to TRBJ1-1; D perhaps matches TRBD1 (6 bases). The germline V gene has CDR1 SGHDT and CDR2 YYEEEE. V shed 5 bases and J shed 0 bases, with 23 bases lying between them. The CDR3 has 18 amino acids. The CDR3 DNA reads TGTGCCAGCAGAGATGGGGAGGGACACCTTGCTTTGAACACTGAAGCTTTCTTT. The encoded protein is CASRDGEGHLALNTEAFF.

With regard to this clone: The junction departs from germline at one end; a sequencing error may be responsible. The V gene is TRBV4-3, the J gene TRBJ2-6; 11 bases fit TRBD1. The V gene's germline CDR1 is LGHNA and CDR2 YSLEER. CDR3 length equals 21 residues. This chain's CDR3 is CASTDWDRGGFGDSGANVLPF. The CDR3 DNA reads as TGCGCCAGCACCGACTGGGACAGGGGGGGATTTGGAGACTCTGGGGCCAACGTCCTGCCTTTC.

As concerns this clone: Other nucleotide sequences in the sample specify the same CDR3. V and J are TRBV30 and TRBJ1-5, with 7 bases identical to TRBD1. The CDR3 totals 14 residues. Trimming at V came to 2 bases and at J to 1 base, leaving 2 bases not matched to a gene. Germline CDR1 GTSNPN, CDR2 SVGIG (reference sequence). The CDR3 loop is CAWSPGGSNQPQHF. The CDR3 region has the DNA TGTGCCTGGAGTCCAGGGGGAAGCAATCAGCCCCAGCATTTT.

To note about this clone: The junction departs from the called germline gene at one end, perhaps through a read error. The genes are TRBV7-9 and TRBJ2-2, with no clear D. This CDR3 is 15 amino acids long. CDR1 and CDR2 (germline): SEHNR, FQNEAQ (reference sequence). The CDR3: CSSSLEGRSGGELFF. The CDR3 DNA follows: TGTTCCAGCAGCTTAGAAGGTCGGTCGGGCGGGGAGCTGTTTTTT.

The chain recombines TRBV6-6 with TRBJ1-1; 7 nucleotides line up with TRBD1. The germline V gene encodes CDR1 MNHNY and CDR2 SVGAGI (reference sequence). This CDR3 is built from 12 residues. Trimming at V came to 4 bases and at J to 8 bases, leaving 4 bases not matched to a gene. The CDR3 bases are TGTGCCAGCAGTTTCGGGACAGAAGAAGCTTTCTTT. Translating gives CASSFGTEEAFF.

This clone was found a few times. This sample also contains other DNA sequences that code for the same CDR3. The chain employs TRBV6-5 and TRBJ2-3; weak D call: TRBD1 (6 bases). Germline CDR1 reads MNHEY; CDR2 reads SVGAGI. The CDR3 length is 15 residues. Trimming removed 6 bases at V and 0 bases at J, with 13 bases between. The CDR3 DNA reads TGTGCCAGCAGCTCGAGAGGGGGTAGCACAGATACGCAGTATTTT. Translated, it gives CASSSRGGSTDTQYF.

CDR3: CASSLVFSANEKLFF. DNA for the CDR3: TGTGCCAGCAGCTTAGTCTTTAGTGCCAATGAAAAACTGTTTTTT. The J gene is TRBJ1-4, the V gene TRBV7-8; D is unresolved. The length of the CDR3 is 15 residues. Germline V gene lookup returns CDR1 SGHVS and CDR2 FQNEAQ. V lost 1 base, J lost 5 bases, and 11 bases lay in between.

The chain has TRBV5-4 and TRBJ2-2; 11 nucleotides align to TRBD1. J lost 6 bases, V lost 3 bases, and 10 bases had no gene match. Per germline, CDR1 SGHNT and CDR2 YYREEE (reference sequence). This CDR3 has 17 amino acids. The CDR3 DNA sequence: TGTGCCAGCAGCTCGGCATCGGGACAGGGGGTCTCCGGGGAGCTGTTTTTT. Translating gives CASSSASGQGVSGELFF. Full variable domain (remainder filled in from reference TRBV5-4 and TRBJ2-2): ETGVTQSPTHLIKTRGQQVTLRCSSQSGHNTVSWYQQALGQGPQFIFQYYREEENGRGNFPPRFSGLQFPNYSSELNVNALELDDSALYLCASSSASGQGVSGELFFGEGSRLTVL.

The chain links TRBV4-3 to TRBJ2-1, with a tentative D call TRBD2 (5 bases). V shed 0 bases and J shed 6 bases, with 15 bases lying between them. This CDR3 has 16 residues. The germline gives CDR1 LGHNA, CDR2 YSLEER. CDR3 region: CASSQDGVRARNEQFF. In nucleotides, the CDR3 is TGCGCCAGCAGCCAAGACGGGGTGAGGGCCCGCAATGAGCAGTTCTTC.

In its sample, this clone was seen once. This chain joins TRBV18 and TRBJ2-7; perhaps TRBD1 as D (5 bases). V gave up 1 base and J gave up 0 bases, with 10 bases separating them. The CDR3 contains 15 residues. Germline CDR1 KGHSH, CDR2 LQKENI. CDR3 sequence reads: CASSPLDRNSYEQYF. CDR3 nucleotide sequence: TGTGCCAGCTCACCACTCGACAGAAACTCCTACGAGCAGTACTTC.

This chain links TRBV10-3 with TRBJ2-3; TRBD2 matches 8 bases. Germline trimming cut 8 bases from V and 7 bases from J; bases unmatched to any gene: 11. Germline V CDR1 and CDR2: ENHRY, SYGVKD. This CDR3 region has 14 residues. CDR3 DNA sequence: TGTGCCATCGGTTCCGGGACGGGGGGGAATACGCAGTATTTT. Its translation: CAIGSGTGGNTQYF.

The chain is built from TRBV2 and TRBJ2-4; no reliable D call. This CDR3 contains 12 residues. Per the germline V gene, CDR1 is SNHLY and CDR2 is FYNNEI. The V end was cut by 1 base, the J end by 12 bases, with 10 bases between. The CDR3, as DNA: TGTGCCAGCAGTGAAGGGCTCGTCACTCAGTACTTC. It yields the protein CASSEGLVTQYF.

V usage is TRBV27 and J usage is TRBJ2-1; 10 bases line up with TRBD2. The CDR3 consists of 15 residues. Germline CDR1 is MNHEY and CDR2 is SMNVEV (reference sequence). Germline trimming cut 8 bases from V and 5 bases from J; bases unmatched to any gene: 9. CDR3 sequence: CASGPSSGGHNEQFF. The CDR3, as DNA: TGTGCCAGCGGCCCTTCTAGCGGGGGACACAATGAGCAGTTCTTC.

Written as DNA, the CDR3 is TGTGCCAGCAGCTTGGAAACGGGAGGGGGCACAGATACGCAGTATTTT. It specifies CASSLETGGGTDTQYF. The V gene is TRBV5-8, the J gene TRBJ2-3; 8 positions agree with TRBD2. Germline values: CDR1 SGHTS, CDR2 YDEGEE. V dropped 0 bases and J dropped 1; count of bases not matched to a gene: 4. The CDR3 sequence is 16 residues long.

This clone was recorded only once. This chain links TRBV5-1 with TRBJ2-7, with 7 bases aligning to TRBD1. With V trimmed by 0 bases and J by 2 bases, 2 bases remained unmatched. Germline V gene sequence: CDR1 SGHRS, CDR2 YFSETQ. CDR3 length: 14 residues. Written as DNA, the CDR3 is TGCGCCAGCAGCTTGGTCGACAGGGCCTACGAGCAGTACTTC. This sequence encodes CASSLVDRAYEQYF.

The chain carries TRBV5-3 and TRBJ1-5; no reliable D call. TRBV5-3 is given ORF status, its function remaining uncertain. The V end lost 0 bases, the J end lost 1 base, and 14 bases lay between the germline ends. The CDR3 consists of 17 residues. CDR3 in amino acids: CARSLDQEGGSNQPQHF. The CDR3 DNA sequence: TGTGCCAGAAGCTTGGATCAGGAAGGCGGGAGCAATCAGCCCCAGCATTTT.

The rearrangement links TRBV30 to TRBJ2-1; possible D gene TRBD2, 5 bases. Germline lookup yields CDR1 GTSNPN and CDR2 SVGIG (reference sequence). V was clipped by 0 bases and J by 0 bases, with 15 bases between them. The CDR3 extends over 17 amino acids. CDR3 DNA: TGTGCCTGGAGTGTACGGGGTGTTTATAGCTCCTACAATGAGCAGTTCTTC. Protein: CAWSVRGVYSSYNEQFF.

The gene calls are TRBV5-1 and TRBJ2-1, with 10 bases fitting TRBD2. Trimming cost V 0 bases and J 6 bases; bases outside gene matches: 9. The CDR3 consists of 17 residues. CDR1 and CDR2 from the germline V gene are SGHRS and YFSETQ. Here the CDR3 reads CASSLEGSGRFGNEQFF. The CDR3 DNA is TGCGCCAGCAGCTTGGAAGGTAGCGGGAGGTTTGGCAATGAGCAGTTCTTC.

This chain connects TRBV6-4 to TRBJ2-1; D is ambiguous. Germline V lookup: CDR1 MRHNA, CDR2 SNTAGT. The CDR3 has 16 amino acids. V lost 0 bases and J 2 bases, leaving 11 bases between the germline ends. For the CDR3, the DNA is TGTGCCAGCAGTGACTCTGTAGTTCCCCCCTACAATGAGCAGTTCTTC. It encodes CASSDSVVPPYNEQFF.